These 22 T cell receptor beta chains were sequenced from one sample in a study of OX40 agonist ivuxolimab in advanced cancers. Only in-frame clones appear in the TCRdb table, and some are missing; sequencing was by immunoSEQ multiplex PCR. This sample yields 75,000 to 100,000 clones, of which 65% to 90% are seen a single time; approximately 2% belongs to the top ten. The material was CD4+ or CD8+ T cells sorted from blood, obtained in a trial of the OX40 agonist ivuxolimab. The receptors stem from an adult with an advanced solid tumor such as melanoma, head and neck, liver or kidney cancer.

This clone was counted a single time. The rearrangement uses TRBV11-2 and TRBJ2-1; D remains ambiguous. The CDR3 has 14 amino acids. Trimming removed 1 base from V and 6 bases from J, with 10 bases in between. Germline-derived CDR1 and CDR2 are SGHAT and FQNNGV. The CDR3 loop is CASSLAVEFNEQFF. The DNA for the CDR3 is TGTGCCAGCAGCTTAGCCGTCGAGTTCAATGAGCAGTTCTTC.

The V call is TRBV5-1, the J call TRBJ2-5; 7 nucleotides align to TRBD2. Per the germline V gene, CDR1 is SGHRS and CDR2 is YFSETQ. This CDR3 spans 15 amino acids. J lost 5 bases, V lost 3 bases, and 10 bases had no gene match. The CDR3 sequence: CASSSWGGKLETQYF. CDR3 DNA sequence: TGCGCCAGCAGCTCGTGGGGGGGTAAGTTGGAGACCCAGTACTTC. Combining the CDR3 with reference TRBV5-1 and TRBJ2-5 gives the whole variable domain KAGVTQTPRYLIKTRGQQVTLSCSPISGHRSVSWYQQTPGQGLQFLFEYFSETQRNKGNFPGRFSGRQFSNSRSEMNVSTLELGDSALYLCASSSWGGKLETQYFGPGTRLLVL.

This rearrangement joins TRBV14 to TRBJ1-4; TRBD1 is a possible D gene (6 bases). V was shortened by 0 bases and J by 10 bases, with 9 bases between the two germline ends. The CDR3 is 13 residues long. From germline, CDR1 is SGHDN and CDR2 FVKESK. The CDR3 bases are TGTGCCAGCAGCCAAGAGCCGGGGGCAAAACTGTTTTTT. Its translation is CASSQEPGAKLFF.

CDR3 sequence: CASRIGDYGYTF. The DNA for the CDR3 is TGTGCCAGTAGGATCGGGGACTATGGCTACACCTTC. The chain carries TRBV19 and TRBJ1-2; D ambiguous. Between the trimmed V and J ends, which lost 6 bases and 3 bases, there was a span of 8 bases. This CDR3 has 12 residues. CDR1 LNHDA and CDR2 SQIVND come from the germline V gene (reference sequence). The complete variable domain, with remaining parts taken from reference TRBV19 and TRBJ1-2, reads DGGITQSPKYLFRKEGQNVTLSCEQNLNHDAMYWYRQDPGQGLRLIYYSQIVNDFQKGDIAEGYSVSREKKESFPLTVTSAQKNPTAFYLCASRIGDYGYTFGSGTRLTVV.

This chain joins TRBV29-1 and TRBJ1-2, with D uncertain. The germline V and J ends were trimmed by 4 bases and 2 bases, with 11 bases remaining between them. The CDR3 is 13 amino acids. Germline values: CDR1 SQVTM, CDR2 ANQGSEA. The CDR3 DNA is TGCAGCGTTGTACTAGACCGAAACTATGGCTACACCTTC. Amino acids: CSVVLDRNYGYTF.

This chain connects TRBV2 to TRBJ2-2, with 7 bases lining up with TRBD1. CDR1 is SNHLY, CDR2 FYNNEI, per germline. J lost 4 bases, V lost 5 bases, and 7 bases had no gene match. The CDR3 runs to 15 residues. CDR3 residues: CASSPGGGGTGELFF. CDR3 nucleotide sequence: TGTGCCAGCAGTCCAGGGGGTGGTGGCACCGGGGAGCTGTTTTTT.

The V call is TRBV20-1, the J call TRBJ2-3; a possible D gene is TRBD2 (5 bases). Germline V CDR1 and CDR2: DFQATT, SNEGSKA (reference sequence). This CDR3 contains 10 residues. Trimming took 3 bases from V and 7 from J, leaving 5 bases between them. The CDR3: CSASGNTQYF. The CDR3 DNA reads TGCAGTGCTAGCGGGAATACGCAGTATTTT.

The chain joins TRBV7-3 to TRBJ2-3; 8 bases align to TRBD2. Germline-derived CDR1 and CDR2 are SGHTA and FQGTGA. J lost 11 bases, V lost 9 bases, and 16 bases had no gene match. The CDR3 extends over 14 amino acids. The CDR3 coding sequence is TGTGCCAGTAGCACAGGCCCCACCGGGACTAGGCAGTATTTT. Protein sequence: CASSTGPTGTRQYF.

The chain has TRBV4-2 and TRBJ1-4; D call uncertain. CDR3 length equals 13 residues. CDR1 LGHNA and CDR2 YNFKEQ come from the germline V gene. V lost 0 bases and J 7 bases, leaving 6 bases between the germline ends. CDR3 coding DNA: TGTGCCAGCAGCCAAGAGGATGGTGAAAAACTGTTTTTT. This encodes CASSQEDGEKLFF.

Written as DNA, the CDR3 is TGTGCCAGCAGTCCCACTCGTGATGGGGCTTTCTTT. Protein sequence: CASSPTRDGAFF. This chain uses TRBV11-2 with TRBJ1-1; D not certain. CDR3 length equals 12 residues. The germline gives CDR1 SGHAT, CDR2 FQNNGV. V was shortened by 6 bases and J by 11 bases, with 16 bases between the two germline ends.

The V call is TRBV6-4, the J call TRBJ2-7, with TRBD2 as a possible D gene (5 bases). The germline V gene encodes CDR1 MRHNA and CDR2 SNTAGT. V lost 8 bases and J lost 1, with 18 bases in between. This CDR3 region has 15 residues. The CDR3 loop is CASSRAAEESYEQYF. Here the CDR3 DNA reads TGTGCCAGCTCCCGCGCAGCGGAGGAATCCTACGAGCAGTACTTC.

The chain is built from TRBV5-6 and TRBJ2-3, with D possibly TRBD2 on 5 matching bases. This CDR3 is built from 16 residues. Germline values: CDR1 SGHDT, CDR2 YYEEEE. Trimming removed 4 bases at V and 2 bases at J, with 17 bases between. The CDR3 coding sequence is TGTGCCAGCAGCAGGAGGTTCGAGCGGACCACAGATACGCAGTATTTT. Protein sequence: CASSRRFERTTDTQYF.

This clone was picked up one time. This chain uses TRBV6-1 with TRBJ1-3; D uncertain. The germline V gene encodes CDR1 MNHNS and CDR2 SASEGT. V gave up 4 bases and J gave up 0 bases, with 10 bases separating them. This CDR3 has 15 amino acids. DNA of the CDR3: TGTGCCAGCAGTGTCGACGCCAGCTCTGGAAACACCATATATTTT. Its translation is CASSVDASSGNTIYF.

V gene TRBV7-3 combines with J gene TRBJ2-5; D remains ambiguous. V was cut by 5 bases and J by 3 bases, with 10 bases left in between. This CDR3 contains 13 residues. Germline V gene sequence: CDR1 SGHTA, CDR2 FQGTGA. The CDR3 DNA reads TGTGCCAGCAGCCGGACGGGCAAAGAGACCCAGTACTTC. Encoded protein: CASSRTGKETQYF.

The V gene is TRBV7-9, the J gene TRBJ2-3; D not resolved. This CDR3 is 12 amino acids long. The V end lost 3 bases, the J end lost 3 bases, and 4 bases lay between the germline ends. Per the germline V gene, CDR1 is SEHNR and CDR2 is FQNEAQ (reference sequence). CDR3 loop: CASSLSTDTQYF. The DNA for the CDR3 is TGTGCCAGCAGCTTGTCAACAGATACGCAGTATTTT.

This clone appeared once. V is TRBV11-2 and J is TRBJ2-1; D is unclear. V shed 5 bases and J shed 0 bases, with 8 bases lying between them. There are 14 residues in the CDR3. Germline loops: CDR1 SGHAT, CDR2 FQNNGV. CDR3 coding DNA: TGTGCCAGCAGCAGTAGCCTCTCCTACAATGAGCAGTTCTTC. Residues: CASSSSLSYNEQFF.

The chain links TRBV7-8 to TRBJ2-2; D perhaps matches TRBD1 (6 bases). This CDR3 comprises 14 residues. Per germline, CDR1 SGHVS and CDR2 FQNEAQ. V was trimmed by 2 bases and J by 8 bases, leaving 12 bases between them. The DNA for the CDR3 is TGTGCCAGCAGCTTAAGAAACAGGGATGGGGAGCTGTTTTTT. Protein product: CASSLRNRDGELFF.

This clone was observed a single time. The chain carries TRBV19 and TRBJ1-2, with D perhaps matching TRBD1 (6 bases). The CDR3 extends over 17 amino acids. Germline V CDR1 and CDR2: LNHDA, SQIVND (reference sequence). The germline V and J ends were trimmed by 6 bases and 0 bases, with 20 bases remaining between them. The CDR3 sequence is CASRPPGTLFANYGYTF. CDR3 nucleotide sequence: TGTGCCAGTAGACCTCCGGGGACACTATTCGCTAACTATGGCTACACCTTC.

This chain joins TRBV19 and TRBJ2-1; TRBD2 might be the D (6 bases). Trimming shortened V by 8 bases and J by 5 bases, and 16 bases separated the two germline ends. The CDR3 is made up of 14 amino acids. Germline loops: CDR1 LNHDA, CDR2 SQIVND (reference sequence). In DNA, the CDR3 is TGTGCCAGTGGCGCATGGGAGGCCAACAATGAGCAGTTCTTC. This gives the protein CASGAWEANNEQFF.

The CDR3 here is CASSLQTGTNTEAFF. DNA for the CDR3: TGTGCCAGCAGCTTGCAGACAGGGACGAACACTGAAGCTTTCTTT. The chain links TRBV5-5 to TRBJ1-1, with TRBD1 matching 7 bases. CDR3 size: 15 residues. With 1 base clipped from V and 1 base from J, the junction kept 4 bases outside the gene matches. Germline V CDR1 and CDR2: SGHKS, YYEKEE (reference sequence). The whole variable domain, remainder taken from reference TRBV5-5 and TRBJ1-1, is DAGVTQSPTHLIKTRGQQVTLRCSPISGHKSVSWYQQVLGQGPQFIFQYYEKEERGRGNFPDRFSARQFPNYSSELNVNALLLGDSALYLCASSLQTGTNTEAFFGQGTRLTVV.

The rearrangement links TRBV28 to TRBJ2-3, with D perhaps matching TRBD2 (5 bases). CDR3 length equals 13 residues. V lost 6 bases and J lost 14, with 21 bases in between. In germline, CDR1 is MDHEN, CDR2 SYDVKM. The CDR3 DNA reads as TGTGCCAGCAGCCGACCCGGACTTTCCGTCGGGTATTTT. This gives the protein CASSRPGLSVGYF.

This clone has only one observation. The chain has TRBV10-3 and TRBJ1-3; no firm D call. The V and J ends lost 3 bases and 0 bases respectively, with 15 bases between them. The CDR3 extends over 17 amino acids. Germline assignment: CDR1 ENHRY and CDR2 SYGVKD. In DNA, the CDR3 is TGTGCCATCAGTGATATCCGCCCGGGCTACTCTGGAAACACCATATATTTT. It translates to CAISDIRPGYSGNTIYF.